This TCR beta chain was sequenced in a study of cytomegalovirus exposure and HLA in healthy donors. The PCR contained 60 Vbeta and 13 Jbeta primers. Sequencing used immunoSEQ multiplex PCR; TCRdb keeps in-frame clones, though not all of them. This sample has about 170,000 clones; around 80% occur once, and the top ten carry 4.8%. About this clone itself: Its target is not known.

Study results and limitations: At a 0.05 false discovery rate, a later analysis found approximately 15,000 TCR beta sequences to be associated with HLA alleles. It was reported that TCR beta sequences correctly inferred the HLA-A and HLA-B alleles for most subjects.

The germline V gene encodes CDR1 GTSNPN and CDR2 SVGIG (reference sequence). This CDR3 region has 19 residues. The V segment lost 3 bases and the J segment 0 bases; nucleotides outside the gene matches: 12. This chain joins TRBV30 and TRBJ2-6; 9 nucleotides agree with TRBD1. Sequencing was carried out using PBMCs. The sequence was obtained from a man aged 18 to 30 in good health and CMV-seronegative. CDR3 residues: CAWRHLWGQGSSGANVLTF. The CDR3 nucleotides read TGTGCCTGGAGGCATTTATGGGGACAGGGCTCCTCTGGGGCCAACGTCCTGACTTTC. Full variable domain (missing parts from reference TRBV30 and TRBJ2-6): SQTIHQWPATLVQPVGSPLSLECTVEGTSNPNLYWYRQAAGRGLQLLFYSVGIGQISSEVPQNLSASRPQDRQFILSSKKLLLSDSGFYLCAWRHLWGQGSSGANVLTFGAGSRLTVL.